These T cell receptor beta chains were read from a single sample in a study of blood T cell repertoires in COVID-19. Method: immunoSEQ multiplex PCR; TCRdb's copy keeps in-frame clones and lacks some. There are fewer than 300,000 clones in the sample; roughly 92% occur only once, and 2% to 2.5% lies in the top ten. The specimen sequenced was peripheral blood. Receptor source: a young woman with COVID-19, enrolled during active disease. The CDR3 runs from the conserved cysteine through the conserved F or W. D genes are given only for firm matches.

J gene | D gene | V gene | CDR3 protein | CDR3 DNA
TRBJ2-7 | TRBD1 | TRBV29-1 | CSVETDRVTYEQYF | TGCAGCGTTGAAACGGACAGGGTAACCTACGAGCAGTACTTC
TRBJ2-2 | TRBD1 | TRBV5-8 | CASSFFLGQGIFGELFF | TGTGCCAGCAGCTTCTTCCTAGGACAGGGGATTTTCGGGGAGCTGTTTTTT
TRBJ1-5 | - | TRBV6-2/TRBV6-3 | CASSYNTNQPQHF | TGTGCCAGCAGTTACAACACCAATCAGCCCCAGCATTTT
TRBJ2-2 | TRBD2 | TRBV5-6 | CASSSAGGADTGELFF | TGTGCCAGCAGCTCAGCGGGAGGGGCGGACACCGGGGAGCTGTTTTTT
TRBJ1-3 | TRBD1 | TRBV27 | CASGTGAGNTIYF | TGTGCCAGCGGTACAGGGGCTGGAAACACCATATATTTT
TRBJ2-2 | TRBD1 | TRBV28 | CASSLPKPGQGRTGELFF | TGTGCCAGCAGTTTACCGAAGCCGGGACAGGGGAGGACCGGGGAGCTGTTTTTT
TRBJ2-7 | - | TRBV5-8 | CASSSVRVSGSYEQYF | TGTGCCAGCAGCTCGGTAAGGGTTAGCGGTTCCTACGAGCAGTACTTC
TRBJ2-1 | - | TRBV11-2 | CASTLQEGRNYNEQFF | TGTGCCAGCACCCTACAGGAAGGGAGGAACTACAATGAGCAGTTCTTC
TRBJ1-1 | - | TRBV7-9 | CASSLGDEAFF | TGTGCCAGCAGCTTGGGAGATGAAGCTTTCTTT
TRBJ1-5 | - | TRBV11-2 | CASSYDSTNQPQHF | TGTGCCAGCAGCTATGACAGTACCAATCAGCCCCAGCATTTT
TRBJ2-5 | - | TRBV5-6 | CASSPTYRSSGETQYF | TGTGCCAGCAGCCCGACATACAGGAGTTCAGGAGAGACCCAGTACTTC
TRBJ1-5 | - | TRBV18 | CASSPIPGLGSMNQPQHF | TGTGCCAGCTCACCAATTCCAGGACTGGGATCCATGAATCAGCCCCAGCATTTT
TRBJ2-7 | - | TRBV7-9 | CASSLISVGEQYF | TGTGCCAGCAGCTTGATTTCGGTCGGCGAGCAGTACTTC
TRBJ2-1 | - | TRBV7-2 | CASSLDSGTYNEQFF | TGTGCCAGCAGCTTAGATTCGGGAACCTACAATGAGCAGTTCTTC